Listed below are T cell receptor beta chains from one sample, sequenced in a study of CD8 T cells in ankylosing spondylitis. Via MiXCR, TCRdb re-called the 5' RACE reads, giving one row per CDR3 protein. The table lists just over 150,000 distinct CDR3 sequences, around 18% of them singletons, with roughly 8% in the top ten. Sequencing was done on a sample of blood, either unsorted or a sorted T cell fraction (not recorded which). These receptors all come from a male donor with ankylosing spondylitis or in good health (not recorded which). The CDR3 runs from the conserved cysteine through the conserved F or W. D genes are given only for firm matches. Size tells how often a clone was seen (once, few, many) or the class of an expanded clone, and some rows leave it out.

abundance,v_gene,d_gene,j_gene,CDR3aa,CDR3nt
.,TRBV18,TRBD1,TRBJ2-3,CASSPIGQGTDTQYF,TGTGCCAGCTCACCCATCGGACAGGGCACAGATACGCAGTATTTT
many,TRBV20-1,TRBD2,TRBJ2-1,CSARPSGSYNEQFF,TGCAGTGCTAGACCTAGCGGTTCCTACAATGAGCAGTTCTTC
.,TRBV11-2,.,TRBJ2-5,CASSPGVGRETQYF,TGTGCCAGCAGCCCCGGCGTAGGACGAGAGACCCAGTACTTC
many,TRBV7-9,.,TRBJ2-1,CASSLDSHGAMQFF,TGTGCCAGCAGCTTAGATTCTCACGGGGCGATGCAGTTCTTC
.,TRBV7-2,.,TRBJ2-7,CASSPTGVTTWGPYF,TGTGCCAGCAGCCCCACGGGAGTTACTACGTGGGGGCCGTACTTC
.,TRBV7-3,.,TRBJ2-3,CASSPKGSLRTDTQYF,TGTGCCAGCAGCCCGAAGGGCTCACTCCGCACAGATACGCAGTATTTT
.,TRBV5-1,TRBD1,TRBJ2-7,CASSIGQGALPLSYGQYF,TGCGCCAGCAGCATAGGACAGGGGGCACTACCCTTATCCTACGGGCAGTACTTC
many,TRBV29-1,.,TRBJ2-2,CSVIRQDTGELFF,TGCAGCGTCATTAGACAGGACACCGGGGAGCTGTTTTTT
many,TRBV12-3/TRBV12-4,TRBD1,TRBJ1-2,CASSFDRVGYGYTF,TGTGCCAGCAGTTTCGACAGGGTGGGCTATGGCTACACCTTC
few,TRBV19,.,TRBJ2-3,CASSIRGPLYTDTQYF,TGTGCCAGTAGTATCCGGGGTCCATTATACACAGATACGCAGTATTTT
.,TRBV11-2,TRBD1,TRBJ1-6,CASSLTGRGNSPLHF,TGTGCCAGCAGCTTAACCGGCAGGGGGAATTCACCCCTCCACTTT
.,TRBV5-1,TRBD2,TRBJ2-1,CASSLVTSGSYNEQFF,TGCGCCAGCAGCTTGGTGACTAGCGGGTCGTACAATGAGCAGTTCTTC
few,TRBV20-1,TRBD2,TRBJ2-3,CSARRGGRYGTQYF,TGCAGTGCTAGACGCGGCGGGAGGTATGGTACGCAGTATTTT
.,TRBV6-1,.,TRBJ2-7,CASSAETASYEQYF,TGTGCCAGCAGTGCTGAGACAGCCTCCTACGAGCAGTACTTC
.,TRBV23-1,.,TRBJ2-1,CASSQGLRSLPYNEQFF,TGCGCCAGCAGTCAAGGTCTGCGGTCACTCCCCTACAATGAGCAGTTCTTC
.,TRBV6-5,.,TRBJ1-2,CASSSGSFNYGYTF,TGTGCCAGCAGTTCCGGGAGCTTTAACTATGGCTACACCTTC
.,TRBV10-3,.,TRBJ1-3,CAIKDSSGNTIYF,TGTGCCATCAAAGACAGCTCTGGAAACACCATATATTTT
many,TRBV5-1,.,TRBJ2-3,CASSAGTDTQYF,TGCGCCAGCAGCGCCGGCACAGATACGCAGTATTTT
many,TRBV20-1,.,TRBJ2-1,CSARVPDAPANKQFF,TGCAGTGCTAGAGTGCCGGACGCGCCCGCGAATAAGCAGTTCTTC
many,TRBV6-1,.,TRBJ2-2,CASSRTENTGELFF,TGTGCCAGCAGTCGGACAGAGAACACCGGGGAGCTGTTTTTT
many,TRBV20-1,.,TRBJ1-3,CSAPVGGNTIYF,TGCAGTGCCCCGGTCGGTGGGAACACCATATATTTT
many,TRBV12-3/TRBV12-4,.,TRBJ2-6,CASSFRGLGSGANVLTF,TGTGCCAGCAGTTTCCGGGGCCTCGGCTCTGGGGCCAACGTCCTGACTTTC
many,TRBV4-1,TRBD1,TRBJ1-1,CASSPRDRGLTEAFF,TGCGCCAGCAGCCCTCGGGACAGGGGGCTTACTGAAGCTTTCTTT
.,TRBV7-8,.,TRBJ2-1,CASSLDPQIYNEQFF,TGTGCCAGCAGCTTAGATCCCCAAATCTACAATGAGCAGTTCTTC
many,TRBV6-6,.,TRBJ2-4,CASSYSQANIQYF,TGTGCCAGCAGTTACTCTCAAGCGAACATTCAGTACTTC
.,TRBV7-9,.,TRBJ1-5,CASSDQGDQPQHF,TGTGCCAGCAGCGATCAGGGTGATCAGCCCCAGCATTTT
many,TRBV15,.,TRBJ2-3,CATGRQADTQYF,TGTGCCACCGGAAGACAGGCGGATACGCAGTATTTT
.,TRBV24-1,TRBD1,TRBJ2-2,CATSDSLPGQGVTGELFF,TGTGCCACCAGTGATTCCTTACCGGGACAGGGAGTCACCGGGGAGCTGTTTTTT
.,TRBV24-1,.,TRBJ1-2,CATSDPTTGSDGYTF,TGTGCCACCAGTGATCCGACGACAGGTTCGGATGGCTACACCTTC
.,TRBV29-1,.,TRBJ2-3,CSVEDRPYTDTQYF,TGCAGCGTTGAAGATCGACCTTACACAGATACGCAGTATTTT
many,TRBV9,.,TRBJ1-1,CASSVAREGGKAFF,TGTGCCAGCAGCGTAGCCCGGGAGGGAGGAAAAGCTTTCTTT
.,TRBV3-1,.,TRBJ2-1,CASSRSTNNEQFF,TGTGCCAGCAGCCGATCCACTAACAATGAGCAGTTCTTC
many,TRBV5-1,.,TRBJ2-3,CASSLGEVIGGDTQYF,TGCGCCAGCAGCTTGGGGGAGGTAATCGGGGGAGATACGCAGTATTTT
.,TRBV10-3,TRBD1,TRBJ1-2,CAISAEGQGVGYTF,TGTGCCATCAGTGCCGAAGGACAGGGAGTAGGCTACACCTTC
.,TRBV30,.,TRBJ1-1,CAWTEGNTEAFF,TGTGCCTGGACCGAGGGGAACACTGAAGCTTTCTTT
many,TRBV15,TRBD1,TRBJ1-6,CATSRLTGVNSPLHF,TGTGCCACCAGCAGATTGACAGGGGTCAATTCACCCCTCCACTTT